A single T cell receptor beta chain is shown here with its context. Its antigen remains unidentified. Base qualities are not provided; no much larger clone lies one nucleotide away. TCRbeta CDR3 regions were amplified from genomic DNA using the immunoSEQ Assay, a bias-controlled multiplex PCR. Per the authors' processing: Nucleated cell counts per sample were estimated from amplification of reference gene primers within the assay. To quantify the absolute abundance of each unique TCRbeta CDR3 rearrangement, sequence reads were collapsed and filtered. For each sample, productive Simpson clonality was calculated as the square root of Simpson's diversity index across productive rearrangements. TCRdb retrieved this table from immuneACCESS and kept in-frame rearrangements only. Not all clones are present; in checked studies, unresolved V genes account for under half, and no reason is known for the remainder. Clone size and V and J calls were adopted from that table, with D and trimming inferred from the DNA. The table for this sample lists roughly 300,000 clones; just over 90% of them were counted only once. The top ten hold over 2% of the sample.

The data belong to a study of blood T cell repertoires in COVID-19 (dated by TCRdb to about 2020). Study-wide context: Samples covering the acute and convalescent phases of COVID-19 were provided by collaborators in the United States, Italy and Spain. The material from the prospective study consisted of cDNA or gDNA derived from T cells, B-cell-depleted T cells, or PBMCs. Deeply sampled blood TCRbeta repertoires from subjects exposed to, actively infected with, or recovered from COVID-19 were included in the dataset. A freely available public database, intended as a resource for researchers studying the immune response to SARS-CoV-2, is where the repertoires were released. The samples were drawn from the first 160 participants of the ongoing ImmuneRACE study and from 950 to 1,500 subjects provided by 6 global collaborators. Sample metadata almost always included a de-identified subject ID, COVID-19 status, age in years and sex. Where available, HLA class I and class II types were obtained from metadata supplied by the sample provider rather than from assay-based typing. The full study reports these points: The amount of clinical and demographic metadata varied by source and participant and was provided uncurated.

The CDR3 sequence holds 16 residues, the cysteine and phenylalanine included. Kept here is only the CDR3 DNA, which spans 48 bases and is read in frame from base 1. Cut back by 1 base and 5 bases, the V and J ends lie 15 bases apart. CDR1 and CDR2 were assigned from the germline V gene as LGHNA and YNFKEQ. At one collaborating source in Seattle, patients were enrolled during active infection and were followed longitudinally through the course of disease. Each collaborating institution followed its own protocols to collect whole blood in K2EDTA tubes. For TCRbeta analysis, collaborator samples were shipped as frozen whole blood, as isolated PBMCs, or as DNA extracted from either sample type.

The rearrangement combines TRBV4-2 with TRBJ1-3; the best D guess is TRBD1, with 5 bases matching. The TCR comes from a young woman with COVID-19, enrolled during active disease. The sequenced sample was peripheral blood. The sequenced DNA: TGTGCCAGCAGCCAAGGACCGACAGAGCACAGAAACACCATATATTTT. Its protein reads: CASSQGPTEHRNTIYF.